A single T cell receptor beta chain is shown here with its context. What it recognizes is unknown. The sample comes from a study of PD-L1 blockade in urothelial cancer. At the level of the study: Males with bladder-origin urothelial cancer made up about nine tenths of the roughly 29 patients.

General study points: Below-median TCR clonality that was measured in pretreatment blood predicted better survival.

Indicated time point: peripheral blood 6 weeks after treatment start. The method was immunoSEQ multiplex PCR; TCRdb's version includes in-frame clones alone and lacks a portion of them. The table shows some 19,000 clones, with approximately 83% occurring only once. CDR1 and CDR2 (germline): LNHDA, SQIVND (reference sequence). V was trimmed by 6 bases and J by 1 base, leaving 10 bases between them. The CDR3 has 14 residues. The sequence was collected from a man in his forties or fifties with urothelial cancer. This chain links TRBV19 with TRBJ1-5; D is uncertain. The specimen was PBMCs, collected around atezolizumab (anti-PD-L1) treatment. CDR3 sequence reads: CASRLRESNQPQHF. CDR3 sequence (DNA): TGTGCCAGTAGGTTGAGGGAAAGCAATCAGCCCCAGCATTTT. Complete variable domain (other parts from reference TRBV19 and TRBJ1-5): DGGITQSPKYLFRKEGQNVTLSCEQNLNHDAMYWYRQDPGQGLRLIYYSQIVNDFQKGDIAEGYSVSREKKESFPLTVTSAQKNPTAFYLCASRLRESNQPQHFGDGTRLSIL.